These T cell receptor beta chains were read from a single sample in a study of T cell responses to AZD1222 COVID-19 vaccine. Here immunoSEQ multiplex PCR was the method, and the copy in TCRdb shows in-frame clones only, minus some. The sample lists roughly 180,000 clones, approximately 91% occurring once. The specimen comprised peripheral blood, sampled 28 days after the second AZD1222 dose. These receptors came from an adult who received the AZD1222 COVID-19 vaccine. The CDR3 runs from the conserved cysteine through the conserved F or W. D genes are given only for firm matches. Some rows mark clone size as missing; the rest say once, few, many or name a class of expanded clone.

CDR3 length	V gene	clone size	J gene	D gene	CDR3 protein	CDR3 DNA
15	TRBV2	.	TRBJ1-5	.	CASSRDGLGNQPQHF	TGTGCCAGCAGTCGTGACGGTTTGGGCAATCAGCCCCAGCATTTT
17	TRBV4-1	.	TRBJ2-2	TRBD2	CASSQSYGGADTGELFF	TGCGCCAGCAGCCAATCCTACGGGGGGGCGGACACCGGGGAGCTGTTTTTT
16	TRBV4-3	.	TRBJ2-3	TRBD2	CASSQGIAGGRDTQYF	TGCGCCAGCAGCCAGGGTATAGCGGGGGGGAGGGATACGCAGTATTTT
14	TRBV7-3	.	TRBJ1-1	.	CASSLDTGSTEAFF	TGTGCCAGCAGCTTAGACACGGGGAGCACTGAAGCTTTCTTT
15	TRBV6-5	.	TRBJ2-7	.	CASSYSIQESYEQYF	TGTGCCAGCAGTTACTCGATACAGGAGAGCTACGAGCAGTACTTC
18	TRBV18	.	TRBJ2-6	.	CASSPTVPNYSGANVLTF	TGTGCCAGCTCACCGACAGTCCCCAACTACTCTGGGGCCAACGTCCTGACTTTC
14	TRBV7-2	.	TRBJ1-1	TRBD1	CASSPQGGVTEAFF	TGTGCCAGCAGCCCGCAGGGGGGAGTGACTGAAGCTTTCTTT
14	TRBV28	medium-sized	TRBJ1-2	TRBD1	CASRAGTVTRGYTF	TGTGCCAGCAGGGCTGGGACAGTAACGAGGGGCTACACCTTC
15	TRBV5-1	.	TRBJ2-2	.	CASSLVGSGTGELFF	TGCGCCAGCAGCTTGGTCGGGTCGGGCACCGGGGAGCTGTTTTTT
12	TRBV4-2	.	TRBJ2-3	.	CASSQEGDTQYF	TGTGCCAGCAGCCAAGAAGGGGATACGCAGTATTTT
14	TRBV7-2	.	TRBJ1-4	.	CASKAGQSNEKLFF	TGTGCCAGCAAGGCGGGGCAGAGTAATGAAAAACTGTTTTTT
14	TRBV27	.	TRBJ1-6	.	CASSRTWYNSPLHF	TGTGCCAGCAGCAGGACGTGGTATAATTCACCCCTCCACTTT
16	TRBV27	.	TRBJ1-6	.	CASSLGGGKGNSPLHF	TGTGCCAGCAGTTTAGGGGGGGGTAAGGGGAATTCACCCCTCCACTTT
14	TRBV14	.	TRBJ2-1	TRBD1	CASSQDGTGVQQFF	TGTGCCAGCAGCCAAGATGGGACAGGGGTGCAGCAGTTCTTC
13	TRBV3-1/TRBV3-2	.	TRBJ2-5	TRBD2	CASSLGLAETQYF	TGTGCCAGCAGCCTAGGACTAGCAGAGACCCAGTACTTC
15	TRBV15	.	TRBJ1-1	.	CATSREAANPETAFF	TGTGCCACCAGCAGAGAGGCGGCCAATCCTGAGACAGCTTTCTTT
12	TRBV19	.	TRBJ1-6	.	CASSSQWSPLHF	TGTGCCAGTAGTTCTCAATGGTCGCCCCTCCACTTT
14	TRBV18	.	TRBJ2-5	TRBD1	CASSPLGDRETQYF	TGTGCCAGCTCACCACTGGGGGACAGAGAGACCCAGTACTTC
13	TRBV30	once	TRBJ1-5	.	CAWSVEGGQPQHF	TGTGCCTGGAGTGTAGAAGGCGGCCAGCCCCAGCATTTT
14	TRBV6-5	.	TRBJ1-2	.	CASSPSQGRGGYTF	TGTGCCAGCAGCCCCTCCCAGGGGCGCGGAGGCTACACCTTC
16	TRBV7-9	.	TRBJ2-7	TRBD2	CASSLGPSGSWYEQYF	TGTGCCAGCAGCTTAGGGCCTAGCGGGAGCTGGTACGAGCAGTACTTC
15	TRBV15	.	TRBJ1-6	.	CATSRDHEENSPLHF	TGTGCCACCAGCAGAGATCACGAGGAGAATTCACCCCTCCACTTT
16	TRBV30	.	TRBJ1-6	.	CAWSVGSGTANSPLHF	TGTGCCTGGAGTGTAGGCTCCGGGACTGCAAATTCACCCCTCCACTTT
16	TRBV18	.	TRBJ2-1	TRBD2	CASSLVTSGQAVEQFF	TGTGCCAGCTCACTCGTCACTAGCGGGCAGGCTGTTGAGCAGTTCTTC
15	TRBV6-5	once	TRBJ2-1	TRBD2	CASSPGLAGANEQFF	TGTGCCAGCAGTCCCGGACTAGCGGGGGCCAATGAGCAGTTCTTC
14	TRBV19	.	TRBJ1-5	.	CASIQTGSNQPQHF	TGTGCCAGTATCCAGACAGGCAGCAATCAGCCCCAGCATTTT
12	TRBV23-1	.	TRBJ2-7	TRBD1	CARYRGYDEQYF	TGCGCCAGATACAGGGGGTACGACGAGCAGTACTTC
15	TRBV5-5	.	TRBJ1-1	TRBD1	CASSSGQGMNTEAFF	TGTGCCAGCAGTTCGGGACAGGGGATGAACACTGAAGCTTTCTTT
18	TRBV3-1/TRBV3-2	.	TRBJ2-2	.	CASSAAPGLGLGPGELFF	TGTGCCAGCAGCGCGGCACCGGGCCTCGGGTTGGGCCCCGGGGAGCTGTTTTTT
16	TRBV28	.	TRBJ2-5	TRBD2	CASSPAATSRKETQYF	TGTGCCAGCAGTCCCGCTGCGACTAGCAGAAAAGAGACCCAGTACTTC
13	TRBV2	.	TRBJ1-5	TRBD1	CASTDRANQPQHF	TGTGCCAGTACCGACAGGGCCAATCAGCCCCAGCATTTT
14	TRBV7-9	.	TRBJ1-3	.	CASSWTSSGNTIYF	TGTGCCAGCAGCTGGACGTCATCTGGAAACACCATATATTTT
13	TRBV6-2/TRBV6-3	.	TRBJ2-3	.	CASSLGRTDTQYF	TGTGCCAGCAGTTTGGGCCGCACAGATACGCAGTATTTT
14	TRBV9	.	TRBJ2-1	.	CASSKNSGHNEQFF	TGTGCCAGCAGCAAAAACTCCGGCCACAATGAGCAGTTCTTC
12	TRBV9	.	TRBJ1-2	.	CASSFDGEGYTF	TGTGCCAGCAGCTTCGACGGGGAGGGCTACACCTTC
16	TRBV28	once	TRBJ1-6	TRBD1	CASSPNGQGTNSPLHF	TGTGCCAGCAGTCCCAACGGACAGGGGACGAATTCACCCCTCCACTTT
16	TRBV7-2	.	TRBJ2-7	TRBD2	CASSSSGGPLTYEQYF	TGTGCCAGCAGCTCTAGCGGGGGGCCTTTAACCTACGAGCAGTACTTC
16	TRBV19	.	TRBJ2-2	TRBD1	CASRGGQALNTGELFF	TGTGCCAGTAGAGGGGGACAGGCGCTTAACACCGGGGAGCTGTTTTTT
14	TRBV2	.	TRBJ2-5	.	CATPHRGSQETQYF	TGTGCCACCCCGCACCGGGGCAGCCAAGAGACCCAGTACTTC
13	TRBV7-2	.	TRBJ2-7	TRBD2	CASMISGGSEQYF	TGTGCCAGCATGATCAGCGGGGGGAGTGAGCAGTACTTC
14	TRBV27	.	TRBJ1-4	.	CASSFGANNEKLFF	TGTGCCAGCAGTTTCGGGGCGAATAATGAAAAACTGTTTTTT
14	TRBV5-1	.	TRBJ1-2	.	CASSLAEGIYGYTF	TGCGCCAGCAGCTTGGCCGAGGGTATCTATGGCTACACCTTC
17	TRBV11-2	once	TRBJ2-3	TRBD2	CASRMEGPAGATDTQYF	TGTGCCAGCAGAATGGAGGGCCCAGCGGGGGCCACAGATACGCAGTATTTT
13	TRBV5-4	.	TRBJ2-1	TRBD1	CASKPGQGFFWFF	TGTGCCAGCAAACCTGGACAGGGCTTTTTTTGGTTCTTC